This T cell receptor beta chain comes out of a study of blood T cell repertoires in COVID-19. Looking at the study overall: T cells, B-cell-depleted T cells, or PBMCs provided the cDNA or gDNA that served as material.

Study processing details: Reference gene primer amplification gave nucleated cell count estimates. Data came from immunoSEQ multiplex PCR; TCRdb stores just in-frame clones and leaves some out. V, J and clone size are those of that table, while D and trimming were read from the DNA. The sample shows about 120,000 clones, more than 75% of them seen only once. Unmatched junction bases numbered 6, after V lost 6 bases and J lost 5 bases. Germline V gene sequence: CDR1 MDHEN, CDR2 SYDVKM. This CDR3 region has 13 residues. The V gene is TRBV28, the J gene TRBJ2-5, with TRBD2 matching 7 bases. This clonotype originated in a man aged 60 to 75 with acute or convalescent COVID-19. Material for sequencing was peripheral blood. CDR3 region: CASSSGGSETQYF. CDR3 nucleotide sequence: TGTGCCAGCAGCTCGGGAGGTTCGGAGACCCAGTACTTC.